The 24 T cell receptor beta chains below all came from one sample that was sequenced in a study of T cells in Graves' hyperthyroidism and ophthalmopathy (dated by TCRdb to between 2018 and 2021). Library preparation was by multiplex PCR. The instrument given in TCRdb is Illumina HiSeq 2000. The TCR beta CDR3 regions were amplified from RNA transcripts. A first-round RT-PCR of the TCR CDR3 used the HTBI primer set with the Qiagen OneStep RT-PCR kit. TCRdb trimmed the raw reads at Q25, called clones with MiXCR and kept productive beta chains. Each record represents a unique CDR3 protein, reported with the most common genes and DNA among its rows. The sample table records roughly 580,000 distinct CDR3 sequences; 14% of these occur just once. The top ten clones comprise less than 6% of the sample. The sample consisted of blood. The source is a woman in her twenties or thirties with Graves' hyperthyroidism that later progressed to Graves' ophthalmopathy.

There are many counts of this clonotype. The chain employs TRBV29-1 and TRBJ2-2; the D is unclear. Trimming pared 3 bases from V and 6 bases from J, leaving 11 bases between. This CDR3 has 13 amino acids. Per the germline V gene, CDR1 is SQVTM and CDR2 is ANQGSEA. CDR3 region: CSVENLSAGELFF. The CDR3 nucleotides read TGCAGCGTTGAGAATTTATCGGCCGGGGAGCTGTTTTTT.

This clonotype came up many times. The V call is TRBV19, the J call TRBJ2-1, with 9 bases aligning to TRBD2. CDR1 LNHDA and CDR2 SQIVND come from the germline V gene (reference sequence). The junction had 11 bases not matched to a gene; V was cut back by 5 bases and J by 9 bases. CDR3 size: 15 residues. CDR3 in DNA: TGTGCCAGTAGTTCCCGATTAGCGGGAGTGGGTGAGCAGTTCTTC. Its protein is CASSSRLAGVGEQFF.

The chain carries TRBV18 and TRBJ2-3, with D perhaps TRBD1 or TRBD2 (5 bases each). V was shortened by 0 bases and J by 2 bases, with 9 bases between the two germline ends. Germline CDR1 KGHSH, CDR2 LQKENI. CDR3 length equals 15 residues. The CDR3 protein is CASSPPSGTTDTQYF. CDR3 sequence (DNA): TGTGCCAGCTCACCACCTTCCGGGACCACAGATACGCAGTATTTT.

This clonotype was seen more than once but under ten times. The chain links TRBV11-1 to TRBJ2-1; D is perhaps TRBD1 (5 bases). The ends were cut back, 0 bases at V and 7 bases at J, with 10 bases in the middle. The CDR3 is made up of 14 amino acids. CDR1 is SGHAT, CDR2 FQDESV, per germline (reference sequence). The CDR3 spells CASSLAVTDNEQFF. The CDR3 DNA reads TGTGCCAGCAGCTTAGCTGTGACAGATAATGAGCAGTTCTTC. Together with reference TRBV11-1 and TRBJ2-1, the CDR3 gives the full variable domain: EAEVAQSPRYKITEKSQAVAFWCDPISGHATLYWYRQILGQGPELLVQFQDESVVDDSQLPKDRFSAERLKGVDSTLKIQPAELGDSAMYLCASSLAVTDNEQFFGPGTRLTVL.

This clonotype appeared many times. The rearrangement uses TRBV28 and TRBJ1-2; 8 positions agree with TRBD1. Germline V gene lookup returns CDR1 MDHEN and CDR2 SYDVKM. Trimming cost V 2 bases and J 8 bases; bases outside gene matches: 10. This CDR3 is 15 amino acids long. CDR3 region: CASSLRIRQGNGYTF. As DNA, the CDR3 is TGTGCCAGCAGTTTACGTATTAGACAGGGGAACGGCTACACCTTC.

Only a few counts were recorded for this clonotype. This chain uses TRBV7-2 with TRBJ1-6, with a tentative D call TRBD1 (5 bases). There are 13 residues in the CDR3. The V end lost 4 bases, the J end lost 14 bases, and 15 bases lay between the germline ends. CDR1 is SGHTA and CDR2 is FQGNSA in the germline V gene. CDR3 sequence reads: CASSWDVSGSLHF. DNA of the CDR3: TGTGCCAGCAGCTGGGACGTCAGTGGGTCCCTCCACTTT.

Worth noting for this clonotype: Its ends do not fully match the called genes, so a read error is possible. The chain uses TRBV18 and TRBJ2-3, with TRBD1 matching 9 bases. CDR1 and CDR2 from the germline V gene are KGHSH and LQKENI. The CDR3 sequence is 15 residues long. The CDR3 is CASSPGQGSTDPQYF. The CDR3 DNA is TGTGCCAGCTCACCAGGACAGGGGTCGACAGATCCGCAGTATTTT.

This clonotype was counted many times. The chain employs TRBV27 and TRBJ2-7; D not resolved. In germline, CDR1 is MNHEY, CDR2 SMNVEV (reference sequence). V lost 4 bases and J lost 2, with 6 bases in between. CDR3 length equals 12 residues. CDR3 in DNA: TGTGCCAGCAGTTCCCCCACCTACGAGCAGTACTTC. As protein: CASSSPTYEQYF.

This clonotype appeared many times. The chain couples TRBV14 to TRBJ1-1, with 7 bases aligning to TRBD1. This CDR3 is built from 18 residues. Germline V gene sequence: CDR1 SGHDN, CDR2 FVKESK. V trimming: 4 bases; J trimming: 2 bases; junction bases outside the gene matches: 16. The CDR3 reads CASSPEAYRGMRNTEAFF. CDR3 nucleotide sequence: TGTGCCAGCAGCCCTGAAGCCTACAGGGGCATGAGAAACACTGAAGCTTTCTTT.

This clonotype was counted at least ten times. The chain combines TRBV7-2 with TRBJ2-7; 16 bases map to TRBD2. The germline V gene has CDR1 SGHTA and CDR2 FQGNSA. V dropped 0 bases and J dropped 3; count of bases not matched to a gene: 8. This CDR3 has 19 amino acids. The CDR3 coding sequence is TGTGCCAGCAGCTTAGCGACGGGACTAGCGGGAGGGTTTTACTACGAGCAGTACTTC. Translated: CASSLATGLAGGFYYEQYF.

The table lists this clonotype with many counts. This chain links TRBV18 with TRBJ2-3; D unclear. The germline V gene encodes CDR1 KGHSH and CDR2 LQKENI. V shed 3 bases and J shed 2 bases, with 18 bases lying between them. The CDR3 totals 17 residues. The DNA of the CDR3 is TGTGCCAGCTCACCGCTCAAGAGCCGAACAAACACAGATACGCAGTATTTT. Translated, it gives CASSPLKSRTNTDTQYF.

This clonotype was observed many times. The gene calls are TRBV10-3 and TRBJ2-7; the D gene could be TRBD1 or TRBD2 (5 bases each). The V gene lost 11 bases and the J gene lost 0 bases, with 14 bases spanning the gap. In germline, CDR1 is ENHRY, CDR2 SYGVKD. This CDR3 has 13 residues. The CDR3 bases are TGTGCCGCACGGGACGGAGTCTCCTACGAGCAGTACTTC. Translation gives CAARDGVSYEQYF.

Ten or more counts support this clonotype. The genes are TRBV7-9 and TRBJ2-1; 8 bases are a match to TRBD1. Germline values: CDR1 SEHNR, CDR2 FQNEAQ (reference sequence). This CDR3 region has 15 residues. V lost 5 bases, J lost 9 bases, and 12 bases stayed unmatched. The DNA of the CDR3 is TGTGCCAGCAGCCCAGGACAGGGCGAATTCGGTGAGCAGTTCTTC. It encodes CASSPGQGEFGEQFF.

This clonotype was recorded at least ten times. V gene TRBV28 combines with J gene TRBJ2-3, with 9 bases that match TRBD2. V lost 3 bases, J lost 8 bases, and 12 bases stayed unmatched. The CDR3 runs 16 residues. Germline V CDR1 and CDR2: MDHEN, SYDVKM. The CDR3 spells CASSLIAGELAGTQYF. The CDR3 DNA follows: TGTGCCAGCAGTTTGATAGCGGGAGAGTTAGCAGGTACGCAGTATTTT.

The sample holds many counts of this clonotype. The chain carries TRBV3-1 and TRBJ1-2; no clear D. The ends were cut back, 2 bases at V and 3 bases at J, with 7 bases in the middle. The CDR3 is 13 amino acids. In germline, CDR1 is LGHDT, CDR2 YNNKEL (reference sequence). This CDR3 reads CASSQSRDYGYTF. CDR3 DNA sequence: TGTGCCAGCAGCCAATCAAGGGACTATGGCTACACCTTC.

Notes on this clonotype: A much larger clone sits a single nucleotide away, making a read error possible. V is TRBV5-1 and J is TRBJ2-7, with 9 positions matching TRBD1. The germline V gene has CDR1 SGHRS and CDR2 YFSETQ. CDR3 size: 14 residues. The junction had 6 bases not matched to a gene; V was cut back by 2 bases and J by 6 bases. CDR3 in amino acids: CASSFAATGGEQYF. CDR3 in DNA: TGCGCCAGCAGCTTCGCCGCGACAGGGGGCGAGCAGTACTTC. The full variable domain, with the rest looked up from reference TRBV5-1 and TRBJ2-7, is KAGVTQTPRYLIKTRGQQVTLSCSPISGHRSVSWYQQTPGQGLQFLFEYFSETQRNKGNFPGRFSGRQFSNSRSEMNVSTLELGDSALYLCASSFAATGGEQYFGPGTRLTVT.

This clonotype was detected only a few times. V gene TRBV19 combines with J gene TRBJ2-3; 9 nucleotides match TRBD2. CDR1 is LNHDA, CDR2 SQIVND, per germline (reference sequence). Trimming took 7 bases from V and 6 from J; bases not matched to a gene: 8. This CDR3 spans 14 amino acids. The CDR3 loop is CASKDSGRGDTQYF. In DNA, the CDR3 is TGTGCCAGTAAGGATAGCGGGAGAGGGGATACGCAGTATTTT. Drawing the rest from reference TRBV19 and TRBJ2-3, the complete variable domain is DGGITQSPKYLFRKEGQNVTLSCEQNLNHDAMYWYRQDPGQGLRLIYYSQIVNDFQKGDIAEGYSVSREKKESFPLTVTSAQKNPTAFYLCASKDSGRGDTQYFGPGTRLTVL.

This clonotype was seen ten or more times. The chain is built from TRBV5-1 and TRBJ2-7; 8 bases are shared with TRBD1. This CDR3 spans 15 amino acids. Germline-derived CDR1 and CDR2 are SGHRS and YFSETQ. The V and J ends lost 4 bases and 9 bases, in that order; junction bases with no gene match: 15. DNA of the CDR3: TGCGCCAGCAGCCAAGGACAGGGCCTTACCCACGGGCAGTACTTC. Its protein product is CASSQGQGLTHGQYF.

Ten or more counts support this clonotype. This chain joins TRBV20-1 and TRBJ1-1, with 9 positions matching TRBD1. The V segment lost 1 base and the J segment 6 bases; nucleotides outside the gene matches: 6. The germline CDR1 and CDR2 sequences are DFQATT and SNEGSKA (reference sequence). The CDR3 has 14 amino acids. CDR3 in DNA: TGCAGTGCTAGAGGGACAGGGGACGCCCCTGAAGCTTTCTTT. This codes for CSARGTGDAPEAFF.

This clonotype was recorded many times. V gene TRBV19 combines with J gene TRBJ1-2; maybe TRBD1 (5 bases). From germline, CDR1 is LNHDA and CDR2 SQIVND (reference sequence). V lost 0 bases, J lost 2 bases, and 10 bases lay in between. This CDR3 has 15 amino acids. This CDR3 is CASSIDPQENYGYTF. The CDR3 coding sequence is TGTGCCAGTAGTATAGACCCACAGGAAAACTATGGCTACACCTTC.

This clonotype has ten or more counts. J is TRBJ1-4 and V is TRBV7-9; 7 bases match TRBD1. Germline lookup yields CDR1 SEHNR and CDR2 FQNEAQ (reference sequence). The CDR3 is 14 residues long. The trim removed 7 bases at V and 3 bases at J, leaving 5 bases unmatched. CDR3 nucleotides: TGTGCCAGCACCTATCAGGGGGCTAATGAAAAACTGTTTTTT. This codes for CASTYQGANEKLFF.

This clonotype has a count of ten or more. The V call is TRBV20-1, the J call TRBJ2-1, with TRBD2 matching over 9 bases. The CDR3 has 16 residues. V gave up 3 bases and J gave up 9 bases; unmatched junction bases: 15. Germline assignment: CDR1 DFQATT and CDR2 SNEGSKA (reference sequence). The CDR3 spells CSASGVREGPLGEQFF. CDR3 DNA sequence: TGCAGTGCTAGTGGGGTGCGGGAGGGCCCTCTAGGTGAGCAGTTCTTC.

This chain connects TRBV19 to TRBJ2-5; D uncertain. There are 15 residues in the CDR3. CDR1 and CDR2 from the germline V gene are LNHDA and SQIVND (reference sequence). The V gene lost 7 bases and the J gene lost 4 bases, with 19 bases spanning the gap. The CDR3 sequence is CASTPGLLRGETQYF. CDR3 nucleotide sequence: TGTGCCAGTACCCCGGGCCTCCTCCGTGGAGAGACCCAGTACTTC.

The sample holds one count of this clonotype. The V and J genes are TRBV20-1 and TRBJ1-5; possible D gene TRBD1, 6 bases. The CDR3 contains 14 residues. V dropped 7 bases and J dropped 2 bases, with 15 bases sitting between them. CDR1 DFQATT and CDR2 SNEGSKA come from the germline V gene (reference sequence). The CDR3 coding sequence is TGCAGTGTCCGCTTCGCAGGGGGCAATCAGCCCCAGCATTTT. Translated, it gives CSVRFAGGNQPQHF.